The 32 T cell receptor beta chains below all came from one sample that was sequenced in a study of blood T cell repertoires in COVID-19 (dated by TCRdb to about 2020). The library was built by means of the immunoSEQ multiplex PCR assay. Sourced from immuneACCESS, this table was stored by TCRdb with only in-frame sequences that have V and J called. A share of the clones is absent; for the studies checked, an unresolved V gene accounts for under half, and the remainder has no known explanation. Present in this sample are about 260,000 clones, about 85% of which were seen just once. The ten largest clones represent 3% of the sample. Material for sequencing was PBMCs or T cells enriched from blood (not recorded which). The receptor source for this set is a woman aged 45-65 years who had recovered from COVID-19.

The chain combines TRBV21-1 with TRBJ1-1; the tabulated D call, TRBD1, remains unverified against the DNA. TRBV21-1 constitutes a pseudogene. There are 16 residues in the CDR3. CDR3 sequence (DNA): TGTGCCAGCAGCAAAGTCCAGGGGGCTATGAACACTGAAGCTTTCTTT. Translating it yields CASSKVQGAMNTEAFF.

This rearrangement joins TRBV5-5 to TRBJ2-3; 7 bases map to TRBD1. The CDR3 has 13 residues. Per the germline V gene, CDR1 is SGHKS and CDR2 is YYEKEE (reference sequence). V lost 5 bases, J lost 2 bases, and 2 bases stayed unmatched. CDR3 sequence (DNA): TGTGCCAGCAGGACAGGGTTCACAGATACGCAGTATTTT. This sequence encodes CASRTGFTDTQYF. Full variable domain (missing parts from reference TRBV5-5 and TRBJ2-3): DAGVTQSPTHLIKTRGQQVTLRCSPISGHKSVSWYQQVLGQGPQFIFQYYEKEERGRGNFPDRFSARQFPNYSSELNVNALLLGDSALYLCASRTGFTDTQYFGPGTRLTVL.

The CDR3 protein is CASSQDASGRGYGYTF. The CDR3 bases are TGTGCCAGCAGCCAGGACGCTAGCGGCAGAGGCTATGGCTACACCTTC. The chain links TRBV3-1 (or the pseudogene TRBV3-2) to TRBJ1-2; D remains ambiguous. V was shortened by 3 bases and J by 4 bases, with 18 bases between the two germline ends. Germline V lookup: CDR1 LGHDT, CDR2 YNNKEL (reference sequence). CDR3 size: 16 residues.

This sequence joins TRBV11-2 and TRBJ1-1; TRBD1 matches at 9 bases. J lost 0 bases, V lost 5 bases, and 4 bases had no gene match. This CDR3 has 15 residues. Germline V gene sequence: CDR1 SGHAT, CDR2 FQNNGV. CDR3 nucleotides: TGTGCCAGCAGCCGACAGGGGGGTATGAACACTGAAGCTTTCTTT. Amino acids: CASSRQGGMNTEAFF. Looking up the rest from reference TRBV11-2 and TRBJ1-1 gives the full variable domain: EAGVAQSPRYKIIEKRQSVAFWCNPISGHATLYWYQQILGQGPKLLIQFQNNGVVDDSQLPKDRFSAERLKGVDSTLKIQPAKLEDSAVYLCASSRQGGMNTEAFFGQGTRLTVV.

This rearrangement joins TRBV2 to TRBJ1-4; 8 nucleotides align to TRBD1. The germline V gene encodes CDR1 SNHLY and CDR2 FYNNEI. Germline trimming cut 3 bases from V and 7 bases from J; bases unmatched to any gene: 4. This CDR3 is 14 amino acids long. The CDR3 protein is CASSDLDRVEKLFF. Written as DNA, the CDR3 is TGTGCCAGCAGTGATTTGGACAGGGTTGAAAAACTGTTTTTT.

A single count supports this clone. CDR3 coding DNA: TGTGCCTGGAGTCCGCTCCTAGCAGGTGAGCAGTTCTTC. Translation gives CAWSPLLAGEQFF. The J gene is TRBJ2-1, the V gene TRBV30, with D possibly matching TRBD2 (5 bases). Trimming took off 2 bases at V and 9 bases at J, with 14 bases between the two ends. Germline V lookup: CDR1 GTSNPN, CDR2 SVGIG (reference sequence). The CDR3 runs to 13 residues.

The genes are TRBV28 and TRBJ2-7; 10 nucleotides match TRBD1. The V segment lost 4 bases and the J segment 2 bases; nucleotides outside the gene matches: 8. Germline assignment: CDR1 MDHEN and CDR2 SYDVKM. The CDR3 is 16 residues long. The CDR3 nucleotides read TGTGCCAGCAGTTCGAGGACAGGGGGAAACACCTACGAGCAGTACTTC. It codes for CASSSRTGGNTYEQYF. The whole variable domain, filled in from reference TRBV28 and TRBJ2-7, reads DVKVTQSSRYLVKRTGEKVFLECVQDMDHENMFWYRQDPGLGLRLIYFSYDVKMKEKGDIPEGYSVSREKKERFSLILESASTNQTSMYLCASSSRTGGNTYEQYFGPGTRLTVT.

The chain has TRBV15 and TRBJ1-2; D may be TRBD1 (5 bases). This CDR3 comprises 16 residues. Trimming removed 2 bases from V and 7 bases from J, with 20 bases in between. The V gene's germline CDR1 is LNHNV and CDR2 YYDKDF (reference sequence). The CDR3 spells CATSRLPDSPLIGYTF. As DNA, the CDR3 is TGTGCCACCAGCAGACTACCCGACAGCCCCTTAATTGGCTACACCTTC.

The rearrangement joins TRBV28 to TRBJ1-2, with D maybe TRBD1 (5 bases). V was shortened by 2 bases and J by 5 bases, with 12 bases between the two germline ends. This CDR3 has 14 amino acids. CDR1 is MDHEN and CDR2 is SYDVKM in the germline V gene. CDR3 nucleotides: TGTGCCAGCAGTTTAGGGGCGGCTGGGTATGGCTACACCTTC. Translation: CASSLGAAGYGYTF.

This clone has just one count. The chain recombines TRBV4-3 with TRBJ1-5; D uncertain. The CDR3 covers 14 residues. V was pared by 5 bases and J by 0 bases, with 8 bases between. Germline V gene data show CDR1 as LGHNA and CDR2 as YSLEER. CDR3: CASSEVYSNQPQHF. CDR3 DNA: TGCGCCAGCAGCGAGGTGTATAGCAATCAGCCCCAGCATTTT.

This clone came up once. The chain uses TRBV6-5 and TRBJ1-1; 7 bases match TRBD1. The length of the CDR3 is 14 residues. Unmatched junction bases numbered 9, after V lost 7 bases and J lost 4 bases. Looked up from germline, CDR1 is MNHEY and CDR2 is SVGAGI. CDR3 nucleotides: TGTGCCAGCACACCCTTCCCAGGGGGCACTGAAGCTTTCTTT. Amino acid sequence: CASTPFPGGTEAFF.

The gene calls are TRBV19 and TRBJ1-5, with a tentative D call TRBD1 (5 bases). V was trimmed by 3 bases and J by 1 base, leaving 7 bases between them. This CDR3 spans 14 amino acids. Germline lookup yields CDR1 LNHDA and CDR2 SQIVND (reference sequence). The CDR3 protein is CASSMGGSNQPQHF. DNA of the CDR3: TGTGCCAGTAGTATGGGGGGAAGCAATCAGCCCCAGCATTTT.

The chain combines TRBV11-2 with TRBJ2-3, with TRBD1 matching over 12 bases. This CDR3 comprises 15 residues. Unmatched junction bases numbered 4, after V lost 5 bases and J lost 4 bases. Germline V gives CDR1 SGHAT, CDR2 FQNNGV. DNA of the CDR3: TGTGCCAGCAGCCAGGGACAGGGGGCCGCAGATACGCAGTATTTT. Its protein product is CASSQGQGAADTQYF.

The rearrangement links TRBV6-5 to TRBJ1-3; no definite D call. Trimming cost V 3 bases and J 4 bases, with 10 bases left between them. Germline CDR1 is MNHEY and CDR2 is SVGAGI. The CDR3 is 14 amino acids. The DNA of the CDR3 is TGTGCCAGCAGTTATGGCTCTCAGGGAAACACCATATATTTT. This encodes CASSYGSQGNTIYF.

This sequence joins TRBV28 and TRBJ1-5, with 10 bases matching TRBD1. The CDR3 runs 15 residues. The junction had 5 bases not matched to a gene; V was cut back by 2 bases and J by 7 bases. Germline V CDR1 and CDR2: MDHEN, SYDVKM. CDR3 in DNA: TGTGCCAGCAGTTTACGACAGGGGGCTGGCCAGCCCCAGCATTTT. Its translation: CASSLRQGAGQPQHF.

This rearrangement joins TRBV27 to TRBJ1-5, with 8 bases fitting TRBD1. Germline V gene sequence: CDR1 MNHEY, CDR2 SMNVEV (reference sequence). The length of the CDR3 is 17 residues. Germline trimming cut 3 bases from V and 4 bases from J; bases unmatched to any gene: 11. CDR3: CASSFYGDRGANQPQHF. CDR3 bases: TGTGCCAGCAGTTTTTATGGTGACAGGGGTGCGAATCAGCCCCAGCATTTT.

The chain joins TRBV21-1 to TRBJ2-1; TRBD1 is taken as the D call from the table, unchecked against the DNA. TRBV21-1 is annotated as a pseudogene. The CDR3 has 15 residues. In DNA form, the CDR3 reads TGTGCCAGCAACGGGGACAGGGGGGACAACAATGAGCAGTTCTTC. Protein product: CASNGDRGDNNEQFF.

The V and J genes are TRBV9 and TRBJ1-6; weak D call: TRBD1 (5 bases). Germline V gives CDR1 SGDLS, CDR2 YYNGEE. The CDR3 has 13 amino acids. Trimming pared 4 bases from V and 10 bases from J, leaving 12 bases between. Written as DNA, the CDR3 is TGTGCCAGCAGCACAACTCCAGGGTCACCCCTCCACTTT. Translating gives CASSTTPGSPLHF.

V and J are TRBV4-3 and TRBJ2-1; 8 nucleotides line up with TRBD1. CDR1 is LGHNA, CDR2 YSLEER, per germline. Trimming removed 2 bases from V and 0 bases from J; junction bases left unmatched: 12. The CDR3 is 19 residues long. CDR3 sequence reads: CASSQKARTGSFSYNEQFF. The CDR3 nucleotides read TGCGCCAGCAGCCAAAAGGCCAGGACAGGGTCTTTCTCCTACAATGAGCAGTTCTTC.

This clone was seen just once. V usage is TRBV7-9 and J usage is TRBJ2-7, with TRBD1 as a possible D gene (6 bases). Germline V gene sequence: CDR1 SEHNR, CDR2 FQNEAQ (reference sequence). The CDR3 length is 16 residues. With 4 bases removed from V and 2 bases from J, the gap between germline ends came to 18 bases. CDR3 sequence: CASSSSTGTRTYEQYF. In DNA form, the CDR3 reads TGTGCCAGCAGCTCGTCAACCGGGACAAGAACCTACGAGCAGTACTTC. The full variable domain, in which reference TRBV7-9 and TRBJ2-7 provide the parts outside the CDR3, is DTGVSQNPRHKITKRGQNVTFRCDPISEHNRLYWYRQTLGQGPEFLTYFQNEAQLEKSRLLSDRFSAERPKGSFSTLEIQRTEQGDSAMYLCASSSSTGTRTYEQYFGPGTRLTVT.

The chain is built from TRBV19 and TRBJ2-1; 10 bases line up with TRBD2. The V and J ends lost 7 bases and 6 bases, in that order; junction bases with no gene match: 18. CDR1 is LNHDA, CDR2 SQIVND, per germline (reference sequence). The CDR3 totals 18 residues. The CDR3 DNA sequence: TGTGCCAGTACCCGGCGAGGACTAGCGGCGACCCCTGGCAATGAGCAGTTCTTC. Its translation is CASTRRGLAATPGNEQFF. Full variable domain (remainder filled in from reference TRBV19 and TRBJ2-1): DGGITQSPKYLFRKEGQNVTLSCEQNLNHDAMYWYRQDPGQGLRLIYYSQIVNDFQKGDIAEGYSVSREKKESFPLTVTSAQKNPTAFYLCASTRRGLAATPGNEQFFGPGTRLTVL.

The chain links TRBV27 to TRBJ1-5; unclear D gene. CDR3 length: 14 residues. From germline, CDR1 is MNHEY and CDR2 SMNVEV (reference sequence). The V and J ends lost 3 bases and 7 bases respectively, with 13 bases between them. The CDR3 spells CASSLAADSQPQHF. The CDR3 DNA reads TGTGCCAGCAGTTTGGCGGCAGATTCCCAGCCCCAGCATTTT.

A remark on this clone: The junction shows a germline mismatch at one end, possibly a read error. The chain joins TRBV7-3 to TRBJ2-2; the match to TRBD2 covers 11 bases. The CDR3 covers 17 residues. Germline CDR1 and CDR2: SGHTA and FQGTGA. The CDR3: CASSSRFGTSGTEELFF. The CDR3 DNA is TGTGCCAGCAGCTCCCGCTTTGGGACTAGCGGTACCGAGGAGCTGTTTTTT.

The V and J genes are TRBV25-1 and TRBJ1-1; D might be TRBD1 (6 bases). V lost 1 base and J lost 2, with 20 bases in between. The germline CDR1 and CDR2 sequences are MGHDK and SYGVNS. This CDR3 contains 18 residues. Here the CDR3 reads CASSESIGVGRGNTEAFF. The CDR3 coding sequence is TGTGCCAGCAGTGAATCCATCGGGGTGGGCAGGGGAAACACTGAAGCTTTCTTT.

The sample holds a few counts of this clone. This chain connects TRBV6-5 to TRBJ2-2; possibly TRBD2 for D (5 bases). Trimming took 7 bases from V and 3 from J, leaving 6 bases between them. The CDR3 is 12 residues long. Per germline, CDR1 MNHEY and CDR2 SVGAGI. CDR3 nucleotides: TGTGCCAGCAAGCGGCACACCGGGGAGCTGTTTTTT. This codes for CASKRHTGELFF.

The chain links TRBV5-1 to TRBJ1-1; 8 nucleotides line up with TRBD1. J was trimmed by 2 bases and V by 0 bases; bases with no gene match: 6. From germline, CDR1 is SGHRS and CDR2 YFSETQ. This CDR3 comprises 16 residues. The CDR3 sequence is CASSLVAGGGNTEAFF. Here the CDR3 DNA reads TGCGCCAGCAGCTTGGTAGCAGGGGGCGGTAACACTGAAGCTTTCTTT. The entire variable domain, with the rest obtained from reference TRBV5-1 and TRBJ1-1, is as follows: KAGVTQTPRYLIKTRGQQVTLSCSPISGHRSVSWYQQTPGQGLQFLFEYFSETQRNKGNFPGRFSGRQFSNSRSEMNVSTLELGDSALYLCASSLVAGGGNTEAFFGQGTRLTVV.

V gene TRBV12-3 or TRBV12-4 combines with J gene TRBJ2-7; maybe TRBD1 (5 bases). V was shortened by 8 bases and J by 1 base, with 12 bases between the two germline ends. The CDR3 runs to 13 residues. The CDR3 coding sequence is TGTGCCAGCCAATGGGGCGGTTCCTACGAGCAGTACTTC. Protein sequence: CASQWGGSYEQYF.

This chain uses TRBV29-1 with TRBJ2-5, with D maybe TRBD1 (7 bases). V was cut by 5 bases and J by 3 bases, with 25 bases left in between. The CDR3 is 17 residues long. Germline CDR1 is SQVTM and CDR2 is ANQGSEA. The CDR3 region is CSVTPWQGGRRKETQYF. The DNA of the CDR3 is TGCAGCGTTACCCCATGGCAGGGGGGCCGCCGTAAAGAGACCCAGTACTTC.

J is TRBJ2-5 and V is TRBV30; TRBD2 is a possible D gene (6 bases). The CDR3 has 15 amino acids. Trimming shortened V by 1 base and J by 3 bases, and 15 bases separated the two germline ends. Germline CDR1 and CDR2: GTSNPN and SVGIG (reference sequence). The CDR3 is CAWSAKGRGKETQYF. CDR3 nucleotides: TGTGCCTGGAGTGCGAAGGGTCGGGGGAAAGAGACCCAGTACTTC. The whole variable domain, filled in from reference TRBV30 and TRBJ2-5, reads SQTIHQWPATLVQPVGSPLSLECTVEGTSNPNLYWYRQAAGRGLQLLFYSVGIGQISSEVPQNLSASRPQDRQFILSSKKLLLSDSGFYLCAWSAKGRGKETQYFGPGTRLLVL.

This clone was observed a handful of times. The germline gene is not matched at one end of the junction; a read error may be the cause. The chain employs TRBV27 and TRBJ2-7, with TRBD2 matching over 13 bases. The CDR3 length is 13 residues. Germline assignment: CDR1 MNHEY and CDR2 SMNVEV (reference sequence). Here the CDR3 reads CASRLAGGPRLHF. The CDR3, as DNA: TGTGCCAGCAGACTAGCGGGAGGGCCTAGGCTGCACTTC.

This chain uses TRBV4-3 with TRBJ1-2, with TRBD1 as a possible D gene (6 bases). Germline values: CDR1 LGHNA, CDR2 YSLEER. V lost 6 bases and J 5 bases, leaving 22 bases between the germline ends. The CDR3 consists of 16 residues. CDR3 region: CASRRLAQGSDYGYTF. In nucleotides, the CDR3 is TGCGCCAGCAGACGCCTGGCACAGGGTAGCGATTATGGCTACACCTTC.

The chain has TRBV6-5 and TRBJ2-7, with a weak D call TRBD1 (6 bases). This CDR3 is 15 amino acids long. Germline V gene sequence: CDR1 MNHEY, CDR2 SVGAGI. The ends were cut back, 8 bases at V and 4 bases at J, with 21 bases in the middle. The CDR3 loop reads CASGQTGGVVYEQYF. DNA for the CDR3: TGTGCCAGCGGCCAGACAGGCGGCGTCGTATACGAGCAGTACTTC.